This T cell receptor beta chain emerged from a study of response to subunit inactivated influenza vaccine. V dropped 5 bases and J dropped 8; count of bases not matched to a gene: 9. This CDR3 region has 14 residues. The germline gives CDR1 MNHEY, CDR2 SVGEGT. One entry per CDR3 protein, called by TCRdb with MiXCR from the RT-PCR reads. The repertoire consists of 430,000 or so distinct CDR3 sequences, with approximately 11% occurring once and the leading ten covering approximately 12%. This sample comprised PBMCs from blood, obtained about 40 days after vaccination. The genes are TRBV6-2 or TRBV6-3 and TRBJ1-2; 9 bases line up with TRBD1. This TCR came from a man aged 45-60 years who received an inactivated influenza vaccine. The CDR3 spells CASSLRGQGRGYTF. The CDR3 DNA follows: TGTGCCAGCAGTCTCCGGGGACAGGGCCGGGGCTACACCTTC.